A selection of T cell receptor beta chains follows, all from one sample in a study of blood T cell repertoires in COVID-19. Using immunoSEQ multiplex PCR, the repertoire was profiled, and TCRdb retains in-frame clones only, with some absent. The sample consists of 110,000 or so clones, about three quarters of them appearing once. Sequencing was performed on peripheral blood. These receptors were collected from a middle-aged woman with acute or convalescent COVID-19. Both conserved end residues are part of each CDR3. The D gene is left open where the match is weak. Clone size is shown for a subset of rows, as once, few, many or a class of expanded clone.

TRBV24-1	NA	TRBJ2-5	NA	TGTGCCACCAGCTCCCCTACAGCCGATTCATCTCAAGAGACCCAGTACTTC	CATSSPTADSSQETQYF
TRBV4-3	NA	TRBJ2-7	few	TGCGCCAGCAGCCAACTCCCAGGGGACTCCTACGAGCAGTACTTC	CASSQLPGDSYEQYF
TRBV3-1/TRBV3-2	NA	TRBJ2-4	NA	TGTGCCAGCAGCCAACGACAACTTGAAAACATTCAGTACTTC	CASSQRQLENIQYF
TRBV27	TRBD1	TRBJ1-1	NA	TGTGCCAGCTCCTCGGGACAGGGGGTTATCACTGAAGCTTTCTTT	CASSSGQGVITEAFF
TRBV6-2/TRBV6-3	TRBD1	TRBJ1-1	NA	TGTGCCAGCAGCTCACCCGGGACAGGGGAAAAGGGAGCTTTCTTT	CASSSPGTGEKGAFF
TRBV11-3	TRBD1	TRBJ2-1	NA	TGTGCCAGCAGTCCGACAGGGTCCTACAATGAGCAGTTCTTC	CASSPTGSYNEQFF
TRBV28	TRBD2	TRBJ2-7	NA	TGTGCCAGCAGTCGACACTCCGGGACTAGCGGGTACTCCTACGAGCAGTACTTC	CASSRHSGTSGYSYEQYF
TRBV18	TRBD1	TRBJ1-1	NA	TGTGCCAGCTCAAGGGGACAGGGCACTGAAGCTTTCTTT	CASSRGQGTEAFF
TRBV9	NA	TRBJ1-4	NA	TGTGCCAGCAGCCCACGGAGTGATCTGGCAACTAATGAAAAACTGTTTTTT	CASSPRSDLATNEKLFF
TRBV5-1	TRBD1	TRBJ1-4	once	TGCGCCAGCAGGGAACAGGGGGCAACTAATGAAAAACTGTTTTTT	CASREQGATNEKLFF
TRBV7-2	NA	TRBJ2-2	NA	TGTGCCAGCAGCTTGGCGGAAAACACCGGGGAGCTGTTTTTT	CASSLAENTGELFF